The rows below give T cell receptor beta chains drawn from one sample of a study of Graves' ophthalmopathy and Graves' hyperthyroidism. TCRdb used MiXCR to reprocess the multiplex PCR reads, holding one entry per CDR3 protein. The sample lists about 740,000 distinct CDR3 sequences, 40% seen once, with roughly 46% in the top ten. The sample comprised peripheral blood. Every receptor here comes from an adult man with Graves' ophthalmopathy. Both conserved end residues are part of each CDR3. The order of the fields is CDR3 DNA, CDR3 protein, J gene, D gene, V gene, clone size. D genes are given only for firm matches. Size tells how often a clone was seen (once, few, many) or the class of an expanded clone, and some rows leave it out.

DNA: TGCGCCAGCAGCCAAGTAGGTCAGGGAAGCGCTGGAAACACCATATATTTT
CDR3: CASSQVGQGSAGNTIYF
J: TRBJ1-3
D: NA
V: TRBV4-1
size: NA

DNA: TGCAGCGTTGAATTGACAGAGCTAACCTACGAGCAGTACTTC
CDR3: CSVELTELTYEQYF
J: TRBJ2-7
D: NA
V: TRBV20-1
size: NA

DNA: TGTGCCAGCAGCCAAGATCTAGGACAGTTGAACTCCTACGAGCAGTACTTC
CDR3: CASSQDLGQLNSYEQYF
J: TRBJ2-7
D: NA
V: TRBV7-9
size: NA

DNA: TGTGCCAGCAGTTACTCCGGACAGGGGGCCACTGAAGCTTTCTTT
CDR3: CASSYSGQGATEAFF
J: TRBJ1-1
D: TRBD1
V: TRBV2
size: NA

DNA: TGTGCCAGCACCCAGGGGTACACTGAAGCTTTCTTT
CDR3: CASTQGYTEAFF
J: TRBJ1-1
D: NA
V: TRBV11-3
size: few

DNA: TGTGCCAGCAGTTACCTAGCCAGGAGCCCCTACGAGCAGTACTTC
CDR3: CASSYLARSPYEQYF
J: TRBJ2-7
D: NA
V: TRBV12-3/TRBV12-4
size: NA

DNA: TGTGCCACCAGGTTGGATGCGACCCAGTACTTC
CDR3: CATRLDATQYF
J: TRBJ2-5
D: NA
V: TRBV19
size: many

DNA: TGTGCCATCAGTGTCCTTGGACCCAGTCGGGATGAAGCTTTCTTT
CDR3: CAISVLGPSRDEAFF
J: TRBJ1-1
D: NA
V: TRBV10-3
size: many

DNA: TGTGCCAGCAGTCCGACCGTGGGCGGCGGCTACACCTTC
CDR3: CASSPTVGGGYTF
J: TRBJ1-2
D: NA
V: TRBV2
size: few

DNA: TGCAGTGCTAGCGTATCCGGGACAGAGTTCGACGAGCAGTACTTC
CDR3: CSASVSGTEFDEQYF
J: TRBJ2-7
D: TRBD1
V: TRBV20-1
size: few

DNA: TGTGCCAGCAGCCGCCTTGGCGGGTATGAAGCTTTCTTT
CDR3: CASSRLGGYEAFF
J: TRBJ1-1
D: NA
V: TRBV14
size: few

DNA: TGTGCCAGCAGCCTATACAGGGGACGGACCGGGGAGCTGTTTTTT
CDR3: CASSLYRGRTGELFF
J: TRBJ2-2
D: TRBD1
V: TRBV7-9
size: many

DNA: TGTGCCAGCAGCTTAGGGGGAAATAGCAATCAGCCCCAGCATTTT
CDR3: CASSLGGNSNQPQHF
J: TRBJ1-5
D: NA
V: TRBV7-9
size: many

DNA: TGTGCCATCAGTGAACCGGGACTAGCGGACGCTGAGCAGTTCTTC
CDR3: CAISEPGLADAEQFF
J: TRBJ2-1
D: TRBD2
V: TRBV10-3
size: NA

DNA: TGTGCCAGCAGCAACTCCGGGGGGTCCTACGAGCAGTACTTC
CDR3: CASSNSGGSYEQYF
J: TRBJ2-7
D: TRBD2
V: TRBV25-1
size: NA

DNA: TGTGCCAGCAGTTTCTCAGGGTTCACCTCTGGAAACACCATAAATTTT
CDR3: CASSFSGFTSGNTINF
J: TRBJ1-3
D: NA
V: TRBV25-1
size: NA

DNA: TGTGCCAGCAGTAGGAGGACACTGATTAATTTCCAAGAGACCCAGTACTTC
CDR3: CASSRRTLINFQETQYF
J: TRBJ2-5
D: NA
V: TRBV12-3/TRBV12-4
size: NA

DNA: TGTGCCAGCAGTTACGTTTACGAGCAGTACTTC
CDR3: CASSYVYEQYF
J: TRBJ2-7
D: NA
V: TRBV6-2/TRBV6-3
size: NA

DNA: TGTGCCAGCACTCTTCGCGGGGGCCCAAGGGACACTGAAGCTTTCTTT
CDR3: CASTLRGGPRDTEAFF
J: TRBJ1-1
D: NA
V: TRBV7-2
size: many

DNA: TGTGCCAGCAGGGATTTTGGACAGACAACTAATGAAAAACTGTTTTTT
CDR3: CASRDFGQTTNEKLFF
J: TRBJ1-4
D: NA
V: TRBV7-9
size: few

DNA: TGTGCCAGCAGCTCATTAGGAGATAATCAGCCCCAGCATTTT
CDR3: CASSSLGDNQPQHF
J: TRBJ1-5
D: NA
V: TRBV11-2
size: NA

DNA: TGTGCCAGCAGCTTGGGGGTTTTGGGGAATGAAAAACTGTTTTTT
CDR3: CASSLGVLGNEKLFF
J: TRBJ1-4
D: NA
V: TRBV7-2
size: few